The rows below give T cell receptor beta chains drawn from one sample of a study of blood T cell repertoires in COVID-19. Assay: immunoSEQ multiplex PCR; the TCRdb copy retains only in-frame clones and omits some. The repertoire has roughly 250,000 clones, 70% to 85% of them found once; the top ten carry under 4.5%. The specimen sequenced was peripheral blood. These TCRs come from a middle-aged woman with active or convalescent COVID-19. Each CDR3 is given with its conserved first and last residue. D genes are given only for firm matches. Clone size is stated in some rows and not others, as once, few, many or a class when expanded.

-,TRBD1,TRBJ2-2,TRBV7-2,CARSGAGGHTGELFF,TGTGCCAGATCGGGGGCAGGGGGCCACACCGGGGAGCTGTTTTTT
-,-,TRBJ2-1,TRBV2,CASTRGDNEQFF,TGTGCCAGCACCAGAGGAGACAATGAGCAGTTCTTC
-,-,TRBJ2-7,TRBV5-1,CASSLQQGNYEQYF,TGCGCCAGCAGCTTGCAACAGGGCAACTACGAGCAGTACTTC
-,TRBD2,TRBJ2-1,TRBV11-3,CASSLVPSGSDEQFF,TGTGCCAGCAGCTTAGTCCCTAGCGGCTCCGATGAGCAGTTCTTC
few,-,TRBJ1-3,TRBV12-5,CASGLESGGGNTIYF,TGTGCTAGTGGTTTGGAAAGCGGGGGTGGAAACACCATATATTTT
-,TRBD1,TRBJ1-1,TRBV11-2,CASSPQGARTEAFF,TGTGCCAGCAGCCCACAGGGGGCGCGGACTGAAGCTTTCTTT
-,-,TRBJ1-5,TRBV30,CAWSRGEQPQHF,TGTGCCTGGAGTCGGGGTGAACAGCCCCAGCATTTT
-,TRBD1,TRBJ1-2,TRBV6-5,CASEGGGTGRYGYTF,TGTGCCAGCGAAGGGGGGGGGACAGGACGCTATGGCTACACCTTC
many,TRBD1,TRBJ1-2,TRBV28,CASSLVGTEDGYTF,TGTGCCAGCAGTTTAGTCGGGACAGAGGATGGCTACACCTTC
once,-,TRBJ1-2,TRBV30,CATRQPYGYTF,TGTGCCACCCGACAGCCCTATGGCTACACCTTC
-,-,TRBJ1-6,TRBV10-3,CAIRDGDRNNSPLHF,TGTGCCATCAGGGATGGTGACAGGAACAATTCACCCCTCCACTTT
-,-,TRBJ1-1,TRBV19,CASSSQALNTEAFF,TGTGCCAGTAGTTCACAGGCCCTGAACACTGAAGCTTTCTTT
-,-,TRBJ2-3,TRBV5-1,CASSQHDRDTDTQYF,TGCGCCAGCAGCCAACACGACAGAGACACAGATACGCAGTATTTT
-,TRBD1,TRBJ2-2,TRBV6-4,CASSRTGNTGELFF,TGTGCCAGCAGTAGGACAGGGAACACCGGGGAGCTGTTTTTT
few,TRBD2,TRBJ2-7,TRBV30,CAWSPGLAGDEQYF,TGTGCCTGGAGCCCGGGACTAGCGGGGGATGAGCAGTACTTC
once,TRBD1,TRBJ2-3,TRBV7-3,CASSSRTGADTQYF,TGTGCCAGCAGCTCCCGGACAGGGGCAGATACGCAGTATTTT
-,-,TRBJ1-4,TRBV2,CASRVQGTVEKLFF,TGTGCCAGCAGGGTACAGGGAACTGTTGAAAAACTGTTTTTT
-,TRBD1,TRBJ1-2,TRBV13,CASTRGGRTNYGYTF,TGTGCCAGCACCCGAGGGGGCAGGACTAACTATGGCTACACCTTC
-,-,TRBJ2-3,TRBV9,CASSVVAGAGTDTQYF,TGTGCCAGCAGCGTAGTGGCAGGGGCGGGCACAGATACGCAGTATTTT
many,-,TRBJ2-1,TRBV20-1,CSASLTSLNEQFF,TGCAGTGCTAGTCTGACTAGTCTCAATGAGCAGTTCTTC
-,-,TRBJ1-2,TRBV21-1,CASSSRDRGWMDYGYTF,TGTGCCAGCAGCTCCCGGGACAGGGGTTGGATGGACTATGGCTACACCTTC
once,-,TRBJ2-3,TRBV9,CASSVASGAPDTQYF,TGTGCCAGCAGCGTAGCGTCGGGAGCACCAGATACGCAGTATTTT
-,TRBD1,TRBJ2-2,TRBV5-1,CASSPGQGADTGELFF,TGCGCCAGCAGCCCAGGACAGGGGGCGGACACCGGGGAGCTGTTTTTT
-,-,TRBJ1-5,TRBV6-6,CASSYADSSNQPQHF,TGTGCCAGCAGTTACGCTGACAGTTCCAATCAGCCCCAGCATTTT
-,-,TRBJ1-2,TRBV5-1,CASSLAGNQRGYTF,TGCGCCAGCAGCTTGGCCGGGAATCAAAGGGGCTACACCTTC
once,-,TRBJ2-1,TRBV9,CASSSDFSEQFF,TGTGCCAGCAGCTCGGACTTTTCAGAGCAGTTCTTC
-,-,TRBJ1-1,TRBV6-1,CASSLPPGQGTEAFF,TGTGCCAGCAGTCTACCCCCGGGGCAGGGGACTGAAGCTTTCTTT
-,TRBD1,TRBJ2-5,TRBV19,CASSIRTDRELETQYF,TGTGCCAGTAGTATAAGGACGGACAGGGAGTTGGAGACCCAGTACTTC
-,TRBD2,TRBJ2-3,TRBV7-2,CASSPGLAGGAADTQYF,TGTGCCAGCAGCCCGGGACTAGCGGGGGGTGCAGCAGATACGCAGTATTTT
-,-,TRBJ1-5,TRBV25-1,CASSEEGDGNQPQHF,TGTGCCAGCAGTGAAGAGGGGGATGGCAATCAGCCCCAGCATTTT
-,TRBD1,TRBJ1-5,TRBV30,CAWNPTGYSNQPQHF,TGTGCCTGGAACCCGACAGGGTATAGCAATCAGCCCCAGCATTTT
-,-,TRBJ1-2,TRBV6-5,CASRPPTEYYGYTF,TGTGCCAGCAGACCACCGACTGAGTACTATGGCTACACCTTC
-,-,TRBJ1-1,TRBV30,CAWSVQANTEAFF,TGTGCCTGGAGTGTACAGGCGAACACTGAAGCTTTCTTT
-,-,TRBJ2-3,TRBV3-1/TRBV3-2,CASSYSTDTQYF,TGTGCCAGCAGCTATAGCACAGATACGCAGTATTTT
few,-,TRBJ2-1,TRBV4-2,CASSQDLVAPYNEQFF,TGTGCCAGCAGCCAAGATCTGGTAGCCCCCTACAATGAGCAGTTCTTC
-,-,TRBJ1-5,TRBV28,CASERVNQPQHF,TGTGCCTCAGAACGGGTCAATCAGCCCCAGCATTTT
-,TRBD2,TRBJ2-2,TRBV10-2,CASLARASGGSGELFF,TGCGCCAGCCTTGCGAGGGCTAGCGGGGGTTCTGGGGAGCTGTTTTTT
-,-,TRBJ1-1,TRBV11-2,CASSSSLGGGKAEAFF,TGTGCCAGCAGCTCCTCTTTGGGGGGGGGTAAGGCTGAAGCTTTCTTT
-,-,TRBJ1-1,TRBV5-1,CASSLLGGINTEAFF,TGCGCCAGCAGCCTTCTCGGAGGGATAAACACTGAAGCTTTCTTT
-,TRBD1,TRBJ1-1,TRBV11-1,CASSLSGTGGTEAFF,TGTGCCAGCAGCCTAAGCGGGACAGGGGGCACTGAAGCTTTCTTT
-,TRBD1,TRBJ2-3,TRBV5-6,CASSPQGASDTQYF,TGTGCCAGCAGCCCCCAGGGGGCTTCTGATACGCAGTATTTT
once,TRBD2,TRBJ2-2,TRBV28,CAGSSGGRNTGELFF,TGTGCCGGGTCTAGCGGGGGGCGGAACACCGGGGAGCTGTTTTTT
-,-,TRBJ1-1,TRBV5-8,CASSPGGADTEAFF,TGTGCCAGCAGTCCGGGTGGGGCAGACACTGAAGCTTTCTTT
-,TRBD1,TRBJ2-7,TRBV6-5,CASSRQGVYEQYF,TGTGCCAGCAGCCGACAGGGGGTCTACGAGCAGTACTTC
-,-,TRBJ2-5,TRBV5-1,CASSLGWARETQYF,TGCGCCAGCAGCTTGGGATGGGCCCGTGAGACCCAGTACTTC
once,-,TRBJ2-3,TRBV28,CASSFLGVAYF,TGTGCCAGCAGTTTTCTCGGGGTGGCGTATTTT
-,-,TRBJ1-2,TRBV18,CASSPGSDYGYTF,TGTGCCAGCTCACCGGGGAGCGACTATGGCTACACCTTC
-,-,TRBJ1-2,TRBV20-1,CSASGGILGGYTF,TGCAGTGCTAGTGGCGGAATTTTAGGTGGCTACACCTTC
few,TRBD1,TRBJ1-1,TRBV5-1,CASSRRTGQGITEAFF,TGCGCCAGCAGCCGGCGGACGGGACAGGGTATCACTGAAGCTTTCTTT
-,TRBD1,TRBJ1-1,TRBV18,CASSPTGGAFF,TGTGCCAGCTCTCCCACAGGGGGGGCTTTCTTT
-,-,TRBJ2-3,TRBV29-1,CSVRTSTDTQYF,TGCAGCGTCCGAACTAGCACAGATACGCAGTATTTT
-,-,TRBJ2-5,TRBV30,CACSEQEVTQYF,TGTGCCTGTTCGGAGCAAGAGGTGACCCAGTACTTC
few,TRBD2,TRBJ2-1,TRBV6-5,CASSYGRGGHNEQFF,TGTGCCAGCAGTTACGGGCGCGGGGGGCACAATGAGCAGTTCTTC
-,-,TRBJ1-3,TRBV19,CAHRREPGNTIYF,TGTGCCCATAGGCGGGAACCTGGAAACACCATATATTTT